The clone carrying this T cell receptor beta chain was counted once. The CDR3 length is 14 residues. These data come from a study of blood T cell repertoires in COVID-19. Study-wide context: Acute and convalescent COVID-19 samples came from the United States, Italy and Spain.

Authors' methods: Counts of nucleated cells, estimated from reference gene primer amplification, were obtained. Here immunoSEQ multiplex PCR was the method, and the copy in TCRdb shows in-frame clones only, minus some. From that table come the V and J calls and clone size; the DNA was used to work out D and trimming. The sample includes 16,000 or so clones, about 88% of them seen just once. The specimen sequenced was peripheral blood. The clonotype was recovered from a human donor in a cohort sampled during active COVID-19. V usage is TRBV12-2 and J usage is TRBJ1-2; the DNA was not compared with TRBD1, the D call given in the table. TRBV12-2 is a recognized pseudogene. The CDR3 loop is CASRQKTGNYGYTF. The DNA for the CDR3 is TGTGCAAGTCGCCAGAAGACAGGCAACTATGGCTACACCTTC.